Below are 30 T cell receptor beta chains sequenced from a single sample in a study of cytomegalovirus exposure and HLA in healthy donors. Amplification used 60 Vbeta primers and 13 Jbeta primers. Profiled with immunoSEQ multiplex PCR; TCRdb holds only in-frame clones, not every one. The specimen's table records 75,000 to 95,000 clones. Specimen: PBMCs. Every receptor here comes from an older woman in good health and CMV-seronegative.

CDR3 coding DNA: TGTGCCAGTAGTATGGCGGGAGATCTCCCCCACGAGCAGTACTTC. It translates to CASSMAGDLPHEQYF. The genes are TRBV19 and TRBJ2-7; TRBD2 matches 7 bases. The germline gives CDR1 LNHDA, CDR2 SQIVND (reference sequence). V shed 3 bases, J shed 5 bases, and the junction held 10 bases outside the gene matches. This CDR3 spans 15 amino acids.

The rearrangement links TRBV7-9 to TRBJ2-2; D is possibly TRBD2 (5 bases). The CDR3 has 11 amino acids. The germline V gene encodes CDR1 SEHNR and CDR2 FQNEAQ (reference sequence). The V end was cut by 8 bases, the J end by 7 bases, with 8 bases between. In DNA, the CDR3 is TGTGCCAGCCAGGCGGGCGGGGAGCTGTTTTTT. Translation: CASQAGGELFF. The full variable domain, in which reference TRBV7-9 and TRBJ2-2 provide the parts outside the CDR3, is DTGVSQNPRHKITKRGQNVTFRCDPISEHNRLYWYRQTLGQGPEFLTYFQNEAQLEKSRLLSDRFSAERPKGSFSTLEIQRTEQGDSAMYLCASQAGGELFFGEGSRLTVL.

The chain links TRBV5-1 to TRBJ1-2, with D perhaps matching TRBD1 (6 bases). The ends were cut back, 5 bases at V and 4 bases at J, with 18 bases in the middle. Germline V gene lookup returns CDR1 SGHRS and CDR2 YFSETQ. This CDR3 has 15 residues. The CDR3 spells CASSRDQGTGYGYTF. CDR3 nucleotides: TGCGCCAGCAGTCGAGACCAGGGGACGGGCTATGGCTACACCTTC. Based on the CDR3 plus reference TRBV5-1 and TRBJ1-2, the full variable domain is KAGVTQTPRYLIKTRGQQVTLSCSPISGHRSVSWYQQTPGQGLQFLFEYFSETQRNKGNFPGRFSGRQFSNSRSEMNVSTLELGDSALYLCASSRDQGTGYGYTFGSGTRLTVV.

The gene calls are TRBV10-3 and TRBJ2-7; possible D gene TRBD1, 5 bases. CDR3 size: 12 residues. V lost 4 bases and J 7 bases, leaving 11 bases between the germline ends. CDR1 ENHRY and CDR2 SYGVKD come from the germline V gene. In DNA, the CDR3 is TGTGCCATCAGTGGGCCAGGGCAAGAGCAGTACTTC. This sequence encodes CAISGPGQEQYF.

CDR3 nucleotides: TGTGCCAGCAGCTTCGCCCATACCGGGACAGAGAGCAACGAGCAGTACTTC. Translated, it gives CASSFAHTGTESNEQYF. The rearrangement uses TRBV7-9 and TRBJ2-7; 7 nucleotides line up with TRBD1. This CDR3 has 17 amino acids. The V gene end was trimmed by 3 bases and the J gene end by 5 bases; junction bases not matched to a gene: 16. The germline V gene encodes CDR1 SEHNR and CDR2 FQNEAQ (reference sequence).

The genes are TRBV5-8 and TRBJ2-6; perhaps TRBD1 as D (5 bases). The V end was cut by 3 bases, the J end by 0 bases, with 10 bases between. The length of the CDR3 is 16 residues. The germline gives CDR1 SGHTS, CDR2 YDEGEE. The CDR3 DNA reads TGTGCCAGCAGCTGGGGCAGGGACTCTGGGGCCAACGTCCTGACTTTC. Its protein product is CASSWGRDSGANVLTF. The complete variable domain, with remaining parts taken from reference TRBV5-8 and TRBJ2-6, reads EAGVTQSPTHLIKTRGQQATLRCSPISGHTSVYWYQQALGLGLQFLLWYDEGEERNRGNFPPRFSGRQFPNYSSELNVNALELEDSALYLCASSWGRDSGANVLTFGAGSRLTVL.

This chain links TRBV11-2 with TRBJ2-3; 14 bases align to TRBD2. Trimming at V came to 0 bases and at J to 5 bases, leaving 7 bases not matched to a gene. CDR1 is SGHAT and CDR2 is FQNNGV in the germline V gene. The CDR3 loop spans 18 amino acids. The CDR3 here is CASSLDRGTSGSKDTQYF. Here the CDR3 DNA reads TGTGCCAGCAGCTTAGATCGTGGGACTAGCGGGAGTAAAGATACGCAGTATTTT.

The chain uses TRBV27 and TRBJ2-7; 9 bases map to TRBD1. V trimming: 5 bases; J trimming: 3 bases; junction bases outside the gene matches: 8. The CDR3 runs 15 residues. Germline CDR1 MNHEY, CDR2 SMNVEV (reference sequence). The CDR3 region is CASSRVGTGNYEQYF. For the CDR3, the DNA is TGTGCCAGCAGTCGCGTGGGGACAGGGAACTACGAGCAGTACTTC.

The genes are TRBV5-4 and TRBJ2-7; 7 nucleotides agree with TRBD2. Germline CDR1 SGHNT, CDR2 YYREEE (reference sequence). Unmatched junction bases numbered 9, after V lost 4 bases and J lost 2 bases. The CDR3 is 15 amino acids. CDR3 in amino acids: CASSLGGDSTYEQYF. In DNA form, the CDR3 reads TGTGCCAGCAGCCTGGGGGGGGACTCGACCTACGAGCAGTACTTC.

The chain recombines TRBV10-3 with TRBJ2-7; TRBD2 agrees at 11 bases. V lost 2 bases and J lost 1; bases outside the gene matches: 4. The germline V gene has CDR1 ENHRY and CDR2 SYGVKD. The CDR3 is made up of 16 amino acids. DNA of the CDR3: TGTGCCATCAGTGAGGGTCTAGCGGGGGGATCCTACGAGCAGTACTTC. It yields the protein CAISEGLAGGSYEQYF.

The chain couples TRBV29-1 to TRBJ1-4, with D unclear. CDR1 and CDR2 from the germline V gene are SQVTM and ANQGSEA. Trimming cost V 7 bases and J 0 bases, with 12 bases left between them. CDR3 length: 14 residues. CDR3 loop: CSASGDATNEKLFF. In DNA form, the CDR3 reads TGCAGCGCTAGCGGGGATGCAACTAATGAAAAACTGTTTTTT.

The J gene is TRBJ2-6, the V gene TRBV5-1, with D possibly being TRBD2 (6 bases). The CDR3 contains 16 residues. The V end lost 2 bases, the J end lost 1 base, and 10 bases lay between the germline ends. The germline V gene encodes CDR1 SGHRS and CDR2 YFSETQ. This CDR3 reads CASSFTGTSGANVLTF. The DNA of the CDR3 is TGCGCCAGCAGCTTTACGGGGACTTCTGGGGCCAACGTCCTGACTTTC.

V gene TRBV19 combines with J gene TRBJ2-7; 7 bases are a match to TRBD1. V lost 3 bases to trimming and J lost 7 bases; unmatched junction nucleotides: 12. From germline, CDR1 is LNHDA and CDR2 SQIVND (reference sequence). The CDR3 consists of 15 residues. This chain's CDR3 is CASSIPWTGSKEQYF. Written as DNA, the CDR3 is TGTGCCAGTAGTATCCCATGGACAGGTTCCAAGGAGCAGTACTTC.

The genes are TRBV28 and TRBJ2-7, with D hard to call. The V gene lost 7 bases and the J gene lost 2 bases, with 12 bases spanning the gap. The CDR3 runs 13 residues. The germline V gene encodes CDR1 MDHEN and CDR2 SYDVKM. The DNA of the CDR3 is TGTGCCAGCACCTTAGGCGGAACCTACGAGCAGTACTTC. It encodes CASTLGGTYEQYF.

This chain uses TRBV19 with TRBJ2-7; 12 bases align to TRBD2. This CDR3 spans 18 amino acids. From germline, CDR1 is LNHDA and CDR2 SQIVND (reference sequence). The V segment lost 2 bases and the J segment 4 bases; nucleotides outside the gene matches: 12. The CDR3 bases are TGTGCCAGTAGTATAAACCCCATGGGACTAGCGGGTGTGTACGAGCAGTACTTC. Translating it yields CASSINPMGLAGVYEQYF. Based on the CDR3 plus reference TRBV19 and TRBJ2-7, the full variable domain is DGGITQSPKYLFRKEGQNVTLSCEQNLNHDAMYWYRQDPGQGLRLIYYSQIVNDFQKGDIAEGYSVSREKKESFPLTVTSAQKNPTAFYLCASSINPMGLAGVYEQYFGPGTRLTVT.

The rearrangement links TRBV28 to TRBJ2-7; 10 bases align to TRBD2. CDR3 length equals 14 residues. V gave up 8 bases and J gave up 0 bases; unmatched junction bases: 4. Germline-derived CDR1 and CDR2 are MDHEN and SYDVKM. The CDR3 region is CASPASGSSYEQYF. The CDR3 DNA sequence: TGTGCCAGCCCCGCTAGCGGGAGCTCCTACGAGCAGTACTTC.

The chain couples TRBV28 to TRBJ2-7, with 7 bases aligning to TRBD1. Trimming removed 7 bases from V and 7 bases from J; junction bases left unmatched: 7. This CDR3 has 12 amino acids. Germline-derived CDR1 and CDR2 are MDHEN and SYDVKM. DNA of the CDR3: TGTGCCAGCACCCGGACAGGTTGGGAGCAGTACTTC. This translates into CASTRTGWEQYF.

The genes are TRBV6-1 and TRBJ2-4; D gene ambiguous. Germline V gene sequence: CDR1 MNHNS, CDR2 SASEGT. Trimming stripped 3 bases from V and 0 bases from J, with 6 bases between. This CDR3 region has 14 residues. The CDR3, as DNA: TGTGCCAGCAGTGACCGCGGAGCCAAAAACATTCAGTACTTC. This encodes CASSDRGAKNIQYF.

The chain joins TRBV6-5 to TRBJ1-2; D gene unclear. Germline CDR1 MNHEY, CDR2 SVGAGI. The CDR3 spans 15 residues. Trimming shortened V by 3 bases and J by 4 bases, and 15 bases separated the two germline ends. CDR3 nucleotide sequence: TGTGCCAGCAGTTATAGTTCCATTAAAAGCTATGGCTACACCTTC. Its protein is CASSYSSIKSYGYTF.

This CDR3 is CASSEAGRSGNTIYF. The CDR3 DNA reads as TGTGCCAGCAGTGAAGCGGGGCGGTCCGGAAACACCATATATTTT. This chain connects TRBV2 to TRBJ1-3, with a weak D call TRBD1 (5 bases). The V end was cut by 0 bases, the J end by 4 bases, with 10 bases between. The length of the CDR3 is 15 residues. CDR1 and CDR2 from the germline V gene are SNHLY and FYNNEI.

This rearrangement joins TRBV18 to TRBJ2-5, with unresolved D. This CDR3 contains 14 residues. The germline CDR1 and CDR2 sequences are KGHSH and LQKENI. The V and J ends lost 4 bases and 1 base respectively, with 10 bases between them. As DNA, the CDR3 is TGTGCCAGCTCACGGAGCCAGCTCCAAGAGACCCAGTACTTC. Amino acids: CASSRSQLQETQYF.

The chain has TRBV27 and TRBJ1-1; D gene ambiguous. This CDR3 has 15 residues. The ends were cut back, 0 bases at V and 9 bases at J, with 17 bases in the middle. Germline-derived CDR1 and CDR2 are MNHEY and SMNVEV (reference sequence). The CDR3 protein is CASSLSAGDFFKAFF. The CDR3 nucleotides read TGTGCCAGCAGTTTATCTGCCGGCGACTTTTTTAAAGCTTTCTTT.

In DNA form, the CDR3 reads TGTGCCAGCAGCTTAGGGGACAGGGGGCACTGGGAGACCCAGTACTTC. Its translation is CASSLGDRGHWETQYF. This rearrangement joins TRBV7-9 to TRBJ2-5, with TRBD1 identical over 12 bases. Germline CDR1 is SEHNR and CDR2 is FQNEAQ (reference sequence). Trimming cost V 1 base and J 5 bases; bases outside gene matches: 5. The CDR3 covers 16 residues. Based on the CDR3 plus reference TRBV7-9 and TRBJ2-5, the full variable domain is DTGVSQNPRHKITKRGQNVTFRCDPISEHNRLYWYRQTLGQGPEFLTYFQNEAQLEKSRLLSDRFSAERPKGSFSTLEIQRTEQGDSAMYLCASSLGDRGHWETQYFGPGTRLLVL.

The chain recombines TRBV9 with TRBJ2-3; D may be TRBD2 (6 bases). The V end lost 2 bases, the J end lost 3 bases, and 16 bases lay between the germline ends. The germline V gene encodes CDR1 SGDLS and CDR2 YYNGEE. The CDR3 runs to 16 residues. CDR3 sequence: CASSVGTSQRTDTQYF. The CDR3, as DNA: TGTGCCAGCAGCGTGGGCACTAGCCAAAGGACAGATACGCAGTATTTT.

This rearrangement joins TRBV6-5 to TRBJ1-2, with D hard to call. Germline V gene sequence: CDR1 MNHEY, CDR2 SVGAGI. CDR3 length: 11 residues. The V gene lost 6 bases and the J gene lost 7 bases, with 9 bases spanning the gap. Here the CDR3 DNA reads TGTGCCAGCAGCAACCCTAGTGGCTACACCTTC. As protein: CASSNPSGYTF.

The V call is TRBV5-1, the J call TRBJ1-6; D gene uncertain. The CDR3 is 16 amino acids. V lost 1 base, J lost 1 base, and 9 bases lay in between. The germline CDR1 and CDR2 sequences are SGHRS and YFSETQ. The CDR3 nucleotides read TGCGCCAGCAGCTTGTGGGAGGGTTCCTATAATTCACCCCTCCACTTT. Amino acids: CASSLWEGSYNSPLHF.

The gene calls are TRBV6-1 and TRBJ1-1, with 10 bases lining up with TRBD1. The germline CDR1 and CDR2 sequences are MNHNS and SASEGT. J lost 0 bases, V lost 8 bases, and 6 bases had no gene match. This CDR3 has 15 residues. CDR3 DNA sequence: TGTGCCAGCCGCGAGGGGACAGGGGTGAACACTGAAGCTTTCTTT. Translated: CASREGTGVNTEAFF.

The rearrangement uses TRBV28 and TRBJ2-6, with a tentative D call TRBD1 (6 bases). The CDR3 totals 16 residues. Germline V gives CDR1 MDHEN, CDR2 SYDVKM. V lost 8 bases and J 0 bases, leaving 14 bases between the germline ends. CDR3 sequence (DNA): TGTGCCAGCCGGGTAGGGGGTTCCTCTGGGGCCAACGTCCTGACTTTC. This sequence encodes CASRVGGSSGANVLTF.

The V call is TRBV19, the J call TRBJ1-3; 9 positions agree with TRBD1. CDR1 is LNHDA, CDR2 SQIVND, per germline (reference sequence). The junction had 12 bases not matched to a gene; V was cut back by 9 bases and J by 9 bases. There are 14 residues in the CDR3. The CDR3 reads CASAGTGQVGTIYF. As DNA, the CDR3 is TGTGCCAGCGCCGGGACAGGGCAGGTGGGCACCATATATTTT.

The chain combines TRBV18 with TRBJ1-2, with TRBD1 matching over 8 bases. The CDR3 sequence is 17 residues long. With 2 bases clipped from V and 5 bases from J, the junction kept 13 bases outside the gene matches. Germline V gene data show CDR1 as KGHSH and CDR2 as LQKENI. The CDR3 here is CASSPYGPGQGLYGYTF. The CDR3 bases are TGTGCCAGCTCACCATACGGTCCAGGACAGGGTTTATATGGCTACACCTTC.